This T cell receptor beta chain was captured in a study of T cell clonality in common variable immunodeficiency. This clone came up many times. Antigen specificity is unknown. From the germline J gene comes the end of the CDR3, since the read stops 3 residues before it. Sequencing was performed with immunoSEQ multiplex PCR; in TCRdb, only in-frame clones are kept and a portion is missing. The repertoire consists of around 29,000 clones, none detected only once. Study results and caveats: CVID subjects shared fewer TCRbeta clones than healthy controls did.

The V end was cut by 0 bases, the J end by 8 bases, with 5 bases between. CDR3 size: 12 residues. The V gene's germline CDR1 is SGHTA and CDR2 FQGTGA. Sequencing was carried out using peripheral blood mononuclear cells. The receptor was derived from a person between 18 and 69 years old in good health. The chain carries TRBV7-3 and TRBJ2-1; D uncertain. The CDR3 bases that were read are TGTGCCAGCAGCTTAACGGGCCATGAG. Amino acids: CASSLTGHE. The entire CDR3 is CASSLTGHEQFF.